This TCR beta chain was retrieved from a study of regulatory T cells in long-lasting Graves disease. General study results and limits: Thyroid tissue was not sampled; only peripheral blood was.

Germline trimming cut 6 bases from V and 2 bases from J; bases unmatched to any gene: 3. CDR3 length: 14 residues. Germline V lookup: CDR1 MNHNS, CDR2 SASEGT. The time point is: persistent/refractory GD, antithyroid drugs over 5 years with positive TRAb. The TCR library was made from RNA extracted from PBMCs. On this clonotype itself: Its target is unknown.

HTBI primers from iRepertoire and Arm-PCR of CDR3 regions yielded the TCR beta libraries. In TCRdb, the multiplex PCR reads were re-called with MiXCR into one record per CDR3 protein. Found here are a few hundred thousand distinct CDR3 sequences, approximately 25% of them singletons; the top ten hold approximately 28%. The material was peripheral blood mononuclear cells (PBMCs), obtained when the disease was refractory, from a patient treated with antithyroid drugs. The sequence was collected from a woman aged 40 to 50 with Graves disease. The chain has TRBV6-1 and TRBJ1-1, with 10 bases lining up with TRBD1. CDR3 sequence: CASRRDRGNTEAFF. The CDR3 DNA sequence: TGTGCCAGCAGGCGGGACAGGGGAAACACTGAAGCTTTCTTT.